Each of the 28 T cell receptor beta chains below was sequenced from the same sample in a study of PD-1 blockade in classical Hodgkin lymphoma. Some clones are missing from TCRdb's copy, which holds only in-frame ones; the method was immunoSEQ multiplex PCR. The table has tens of thousands of clones, 80% seen once. Sample time point: cycle 4 day 1 (C4D1), after 5 to 7 weeks of nivolumab. After autologous stem cell transplantation all patients relapsed, and prior brentuximab vedotin exposure differed between cohorts. Purification of CD4+ T cells from thawed PBMCs was achieved by magnetic negative selection. The specimen comprised CD4+ T cells from blood, sampled before the fourth cycle of nivolumab. These receptors all stem from a human donor with classical Hodgkin lymphoma.

In its sample, this clone was seen once. This sequence joins TRBV19 and TRBJ2-7; D is ambiguous. The CDR3 runs to 16 residues. Per germline, CDR1 LNHDA and CDR2 SQIVND (reference sequence). Trimming shortened V by 1 base and J by 2 bases, and 15 bases separated the two germline ends. CDR3 coding DNA: TGTGCCAGTAGTATAGTATCTGACCCCGCCGCCTACGAGCAGTACTTC. This sequence encodes CASSIVSDPAAYEQYF.

This rearrangement joins TRBV6-5 to TRBJ1-2, with TRBD1 matching 9 bases. Germline CDR1 reads MNHEY; CDR2 reads SVGAGI. Trimming removed 0 bases from V and 4 bases from J; junction bases left unmatched: 3. This CDR3 is built from 15 residues. CDR3 sequence reads: CASSYSTGGAYGYTF. The CDR3 bases are TGTGCCAGCAGTTACTCTACAGGGGGCGCCTATGGCTACACCTTC.

V usage is TRBV30 and J usage is TRBJ2-3; TRBD1 matches 8 bases. The CDR3 totals 12 residues. V shed 2 bases and J 9 bases; nucleotides not matched to a gene: 4. CDR1 is GTSNPN, CDR2 SVGIG, per germline (reference sequence). The CDR3 coding sequence is TGTGCCTGGAGTAGCCACAGGGGGACGCAGTATTTT. Amino acid sequence: CAWSSHRGTQYF.

In regard to this clone: Other DNA sequences from this sample encode an identical CDR3 as well. CDR3 DNA: TGCGCCAGCAGCTTGGGAGAGAACACTGAAGCTTTCTTT. This encodes CASSLGENTEAFF. This chain joins TRBV5-1 and TRBJ1-1; no reliable D call. The length of the CDR3 is 13 residues. Germline V CDR1 and CDR2: SGHRS, YFSETQ. Trimming removed 0 bases from V and 1 base from J, with 4 bases in between.

The V gene is TRBV29-1, the J gene TRBJ1-2; D remains ambiguous. V shed 0 bases and J shed 6 bases, with 11 bases lying between them. The CDR3 loop spans 13 amino acids. Germline V lookup: CDR1 SQVTM, CDR2 ANQGSEA. DNA for the CDR3: TGCAGCGTTGAAGATCTTTCGGATAATGGCTACACCTTC. Amino acids: CSVEDLSDNGYTF.

The chain combines TRBV5-4 with TRBJ2-3; tentative D call: TRBD2 (5 bases). This CDR3 comprises 13 residues. CDR1 is SGHNT, CDR2 YYREEE, per germline (reference sequence). Deletions cut 4 bases from V and 1 base from J, with 7 bases between. The CDR3 protein is CASSIGGTDTQYF. The CDR3 DNA sequence: TGTGCCAGCAGCATCGGGGGCACAGATACGCAGTATTTT.

The V gene is TRBV28, the J gene TRBJ2-5; a possible D gene is TRBD2 (6 bases). Germline CDR1 reads MDHEN; CDR2 reads SYDVKM. This CDR3 is built from 14 residues. The V end lost 3 bases, the J end lost 7 bases, and 15 bases lay between the germline ends. CDR3 residues: CASSFGSPSGTQYF. The CDR3 DNA reads TGTGCCAGCAGTTTCGGGAGTCCGAGTGGGACCCAGTACTTC.

V is TRBV19 and J is TRBJ1-2, with D possibly being TRBD1 (6 bases). CDR1 is LNHDA and CDR2 is SQIVND in the germline V gene (reference sequence). V gave up 7 bases and J gave up 6 bases, with 27 bases separating them. The CDR3 spans 17 residues. CDR3 DNA: TGTGCCAGTATTTCTTCAGGGGTCCCAACCGACTTACATGGCTACACCTTC. The encoded protein is CASISSGVPTDLHGYTF.

The chain uses TRBV29-1 and TRBJ2-7; D gene unclear. V was shortened by 6 bases and J by 0 bases, with 9 bases between the two germline ends. This CDR3 region has 12 residues. Germline loops: CDR1 SQVTM, CDR2 ANQGSEA. This CDR3 is CSVGPSSYEQYF. DNA of the CDR3: TGCAGCGTAGGACCCAGCTCCTACGAGCAGTACTTC.

V is TRBV28 and J is TRBJ1-1; D not certain. The CDR3 extends over 12 amino acids. Trimming removed 4 bases at V and 7 bases at J, with 10 bases between. Germline V CDR1 and CDR2: MDHEN, SYDVKM. CDR3 DNA: TGTGCCAGCAGTTCCATCCTGCTTGAAGCTTTCTTT. Translated: CASSSILLEAFF.

This clone was counted a few times. Mismatch with germline at one junction end may stem from a read error. This sequence joins TRBV7-7 and TRBJ1-6; a weak D match, TRBD1 (5 bases). The CDR3 is made up of 13 amino acids. Per germline, CDR1 SSHAT and CDR2 FNYEAQ (reference sequence). The CDR3 is CASSPNRNSPLHF. The DNA for the CDR3 is TGTGCTAGCAGCCCTAACAGGAATTCACCCCTCCACTTT.

The genes are TRBV6-5 and TRBJ1-5; D may be TRBD1 (6 bases). CDR1 and CDR2 from the germline V gene are MNHEY and SVGAGI. Trimming took off 2 bases at V and 3 bases at J, with 11 bases between the two ends. The CDR3 covers 15 residues. This chain's CDR3 is CASSYAQGLNQPQHF. DNA of the CDR3: TGTGCCAGCAGTTACGCCCAGGGGCTCAATCAGCCCCAGCATTTT.

V is TRBV5-1 and J is TRBJ2-3, with no clear D. V dropped 4 bases and J dropped 8 bases, with 14 bases sitting between them. The CDR3 loop spans 13 amino acids. CDR1 SGHRS and CDR2 YFSETQ come from the germline V gene. CDR3 loop: CASSRILAGTQYF. DNA of the CDR3: TGCGCCAGCAGCCGTATCTTAGCAGGTACGCAGTATTTT.

This clone was seen a few times. The chain uses TRBV2 and TRBJ2-7; D could derive from TRBD1 or TRBD2 (5 bases each). V lost 7 bases to trimming and J lost 5 bases, with 21 bases between them. CDR1 SNHLY and CDR2 FYNNEI come from the germline V gene. The CDR3 is 15 residues long. The chain's CDR3 is CASNNGVRDGDEQYF. CDR3 nucleotide sequence: TGTGCCAGCAATAATGGAGTCAGGGACGGCGACGAGCAGTACTTC. The entire variable domain, with the rest obtained from reference TRBV2 and TRBJ2-7, is as follows: EPEVTQTPSHQVTQMGQEVILRCVPISNHLYFYWYRQILGQKVEFLVSFYNNEISEKSEIFDDQFSVERPDGSNFTLKIRSTKLEDSAMYFCASNNGVRDGDEQYFGPGTRLTVT.

The rearrangement joins TRBV12-5 to TRBJ1-6; no firm D call. This CDR3 contains 12 residues. The V gene lost 0 bases and the J gene lost 10 bases, with 4 bases spanning the gap. The germline CDR1 and CDR2 sequences are LGHNT and FRNRAP. The CDR3 protein is CASGLVGSPLHF. The CDR3 nucleotides are TGTGCTAGTGGTTTGGTAGGGTCACCCCTCCACTTT.

The J gene is TRBJ2-5, the V gene TRBV5-1; D unclear. The CDR3 is 15 amino acids. V lost 1 base and J 2 bases, leaving 12 bases between the germline ends. From germline, CDR1 is SGHRS and CDR2 YFSETQ. The DNA for the CDR3 is TGCGCCAGCAGCTTGATGGGGTTTGGGCAAGAGACCCAGTACTTC. It is translated as CASSLMGFGQETQYF.

This chain links TRBV11-3 with TRBJ2-7; possibly TRBD2 for D (5 bases). The CDR3 is made up of 12 amino acids. The V end was cut by 1 base, the J end by 11 bases, with 12 bases between. Per the germline V gene, CDR1 is SGHNT and CDR2 is YENEEA. CDR3 protein: CASSLGARAEYF. CDR3 DNA sequence: TGTGCCAGCAGCTTAGGGGCGCGGGCTGAGTACTTC.

The table lists this clone with a few counts. The chain recombines TRBV11-2 with TRBJ2-7, with D possibly matching TRBD2 (5 bases). The CDR3 runs 15 residues. V shed 2 bases and J shed 0 bases, with 11 bases lying between them. The germline CDR1 and CDR2 sequences are SGHAT and FQNNGV. CDR3 nucleotides: TGTGCCAGCAGCTTAAGCCGGGAAGGCTCCTACGAGCAGTACTTC. As protein: CASSLSREGSYEQYF.

The CDR3 coding sequence is TGTGCCAGCAGCTTAGGGCAGGGGGAAGGAAACACCATATATTTT. Its translation is CASSLGQGEGNTIYF. The chain combines TRBV7-2 with TRBJ1-3; 7 nucleotides agree with TRBD1. Germline assignment: CDR1 SGHTA and CDR2 FQGNSA. V shed 1 base and J 4 bases; nucleotides not matched to a gene: 4. This CDR3 has 15 amino acids. The whole variable domain, filled in from reference TRBV7-2 and TRBJ1-3, reads GAGVSQSPSNKVTEKGKDVELRCDPISGHTALYWYRQSLGQGLEFLIYFQGNSAPDKSGLPSDRFSAERTGGSVSTLTIQRTQQEDSAVYLCASSLGQGEGNTIYFGEGSWLTVV.

This chain connects TRBV7-8 to TRBJ2-3; possible D gene TRBD2, 6 bases. The CDR3 loop spans 13 amino acids. Looked up from germline, CDR1 is SGHVS and CDR2 is FQNEAQ. V lost 5 bases and J 9 bases, leaving 15 bases between the germline ends. This CDR3 is CASSPPVLATQYF. CDR3 DNA sequence: TGTGCCAGCAGCCCACCCGTACTAGCCACGCAGTATTTT. Variable domain in full (rest from reference TRBV7-8 and TRBJ2-3): GAGVSQSPRYKVAKRGQDVALRCDPISGHVSLFWYQQALGQGPEFLTYFQNEAQLDKSGLPSDRFFAERPEGSVSTLKIQRTQQEDSAVYLCASSPPVLATQYFGPGTRLTVL.

The V gene is TRBV4-2, the J gene TRBJ2-1; 11 bases map to TRBD1. The germline V gene encodes CDR1 LGHNA and CDR2 YNFKEQ. J gave up 8 bases and V 3 bases, and 9 bases lay outside the gene matches. This CDR3 region has 16 residues. The CDR3 DNA is TGTGCCAGCAGCCAGCTTCTGGACAGGGGGCTCGATGAGCAGTTCTTC. Translating it yields CASSQLLDRGLDEQFF.

The chain has TRBV2 and TRBJ2-7; 7 bases align to TRBD2. The ends lost 6 bases at V and 4 bases at J; junction bases unmatched: 6. The CDR3 contains 13 residues. Germline assignment: CDR1 SNHLY and CDR2 FYNNEI. CDR3 protein: CASSRDYLYEQYF. As DNA, the CDR3 is TGTGCCAGCAGCCGGGACTACTTATACGAGCAGTACTTC. The complete variable domain, with remaining parts taken from reference TRBV2 and TRBJ2-7, reads EPEVTQTPSHQVTQMGQEVILRCVPISNHLYFYWYRQILGQKVEFLVSFYNNEISEKSEIFDDQFSVERPDGSNFTLKIRSTKLEDSAMYFCASSRDYLYEQYFGPGTRLTVT.

The chain couples TRBV5-4 to TRBJ1-2, with 9 bases that match TRBD1. CDR1 is SGHNT, CDR2 YYREEE, per germline (reference sequence). Trimming cost V 4 bases and J 6 bases; bases outside gene matches: 4. There are 13 residues in the CDR3. The CDR3 region has the DNA TGTGCCAGCAGCCTGGGACAGGGCGATGGCTACACCTTC. It encodes CASSLGQGDGYTF.

By its share, this clone is medium-sized. The chain is built from TRBV19 and TRBJ1-1; no firm D call. The V gene lost 5 bases and the J gene lost 4 bases, with 14 bases spanning the gap. CDR3 length: 14 amino acids. Germline-derived CDR1 and CDR2 are LNHDA and SQIVND (reference sequence). The CDR3: CASSSWTLFTEAFF. The CDR3, as DNA: TGTGCCAGTAGTTCGTGGACGCTGTTCACTGAAGCTTTCTTT.

The V and J genes are TRBV5-5 and TRBJ1-4; D uncertain. CDR1 is SGHKS, CDR2 YYEKEE, per germline (reference sequence). The V end was cut by 0 bases, the J end by 8 bases, with 8 bases between. CDR3 size: 13 residues. CDR3 residues: CASSLGFEEKLFF. The CDR3 DNA reads TGTGCCAGCAGCTTGGGATTTGAAGAAAAACTGTTTTTT.

The rearrangement links TRBV18 to TRBJ1-4; D unresolved. V was pared by 3 bases and J by 0 bases, with 8 bases between. Looked up from germline, CDR1 is KGHSH and CDR2 is LQKENI. The CDR3 has 15 residues. The CDR3 loop is CASSPRQATNEKLFF. In DNA form, the CDR3 reads TGTGCCAGCTCACCGCGACAAGCAACTAATGAAAAACTGTTTTTT. Full variable domain (missing parts from reference TRBV18 and TRBJ1-4): NAGVMQNPRHLVRRRGQEARLRCSPMKGHSHVYWYRQLPEEGLKFMVYLQKENIIDESGMPKERFSAEFPKEGPSILRIQQVVRGDSAAYFCASSPRQATNEKLFFGSGTQLSVL.

V and J are TRBV7-2 and TRBJ1-5, with TRBD1 identical over 7 bases. Germline V lookup: CDR1 SGHTA, CDR2 FQGNSA. The CDR3 is made up of 13 amino acids. The V gene end was trimmed by 4 bases and the J gene end by 4 bases; junction bases not matched to a gene: 1. CDR3 residues: CASSSQGNQPQHF. The CDR3 bases are TGTGCCAGCAGCTCACAGGGGAATCAGCCCCAGCATTTT.

The J gene is TRBJ1-4, the V gene TRBV19; maybe TRBD1 (5 bases). Looked up from germline, CDR1 is LNHDA and CDR2 is SQIVND (reference sequence). CDR3 length: 15 residues. The V end lost 7 bases, the J end lost 6 bases, and 18 bases lay between the germline ends. CDR3 nucleotide sequence: TGTGCCAGTAATACGGGGCCCTGGTCTCATGAAAAACTGTTTTTT. As protein: CASNTGPWSHEKLFF.